These 8 T cell receptor beta chains originate from one sample sequenced in a study of blood T cell repertoires in COVID-19. This table comes from immunoSEQ multiplex PCR, and its TCRdb copy is limited to in-frame clones, with some not included. The table has under 55,000 clones, around 85% seen once. Sequencing used peripheral blood. The receptor source for this set is an elderly woman with acute or convalescent COVID-19.

This rearrangement joins TRBV9 to TRBJ2-1; 11 bases match TRBD2. Germline V CDR1 and CDR2: SGDLS, YYNGEE. The CDR3 runs 15 residues. Trimming removed 2 bases from V and 8 bases from J; junction bases left unmatched: 6. For the CDR3, the DNA is TGTGCCAGCAGCGTTACTAGCGGGAGCAGCGATGAGCAGTTCTTC. Translation gives CASSVTSGSSDEQFF.

Only one count was recorded for this clone. This chain joins TRBV6-2 or TRBV6-3 and TRBJ2-7; 12 bases align to TRBD2. Looked up from germline, CDR1 is MNHEY and CDR2 is SVGEGT. The CDR3 sequence is 17 residues long. With V trimmed by 3 bases and J by 0 bases, 6 bases remained unmatched. Here the CDR3 DNA reads TGTGCCAGCAGTTATCGGACTAGCGGGATTAGCTCCTACGAGCAGTACTTC. Translation: CASSYRTSGISSYEQYF.

This chain connects TRBV4-1 to TRBJ2-7; D is perhaps TRBD1 (7 bases). Germline V gene data show CDR1 as MGHRA and CDR2 as YSYEKL. The CDR3 sequence is 16 residues long. Trimming took off 0 bases at V and 3 bases at J, with 15 bases between the two ends. Here the CDR3 DNA reads TGCGCCAGCAGCCAAGAAGAGACAGGGAGGTTCTACGAGCAGTACTTC. Residues: CASSQEETGRFYEQYF.

V and J are TRBV7-9 and TRBJ2-1; 8 bases line up with TRBD2. Germline-derived CDR1 and CDR2 are SEHNR and FQNEAQ (reference sequence). The CDR3 has 15 amino acids. Unmatched junction bases numbered 7, after V lost 3 bases and J lost 6 bases. CDR3 in amino acids: CASSFQLTSANEQFF. DNA of the CDR3: TGTGCCAGCAGCTTCCAATTGACTAGCGCCAATGAGCAGTTCTTC.

This rearrangement joins TRBV10-3 to TRBJ2-5, with D perhaps TRBD2 (5 bases). V lost 8 bases to trimming and J lost 1 base, with 8 bases between them. The CDR3 covers 12 residues. Germline V gene sequence: CDR1 ENHRY, CDR2 SYGVKD. The CDR3 here is CAIRGIQETQYF. In DNA, the CDR3 is TGTGCCATCCGGGGTATCCAAGAGACCCAGTACTTC.

The V and J genes are TRBV19 and TRBJ2-1; the match to TRBD2 covers 12 bases. This CDR3 has 15 amino acids. V gave up 5 bases and J gave up 7 bases; unmatched junction bases: 6. Germline values: CDR1 LNHDA, CDR2 SQIVND (reference sequence). The CDR3 loop reads CASSRTSGTRNEQFF. In nucleotides, the CDR3 is TGTGCCAGTAGTCGGACTAGCGGGACTAGGAATGAGCAGTTCTTC.

V usage is TRBV11-2 and J usage is TRBJ2-7; no firm D call. The CDR3 consists of 12 residues. Per the germline V gene, CDR1 is SGHAT and CDR2 is FQNNGV. The V end was cut by 3 bases, the J end by 0 bases, with 3 bases between. The DNA of the CDR3 is TGTGCCAGCAGCTTCTCCTCCTACGAGCAGTACTTC. This encodes CASSFSSYEQYF.

The chain uses TRBV7-8 and TRBJ2-3; 7 nucleotides line up with TRBD2. Per the germline V gene, CDR1 is SGHVS and CDR2 is FQNEAQ. Trimming cost V 2 bases and J 5 bases; bases outside gene matches: 10. This CDR3 has 16 residues. The CDR3 nucleotides read TGTGCCAGCAGCTTATCGTCCGCGGGAGCGGTAGATACGCAGTATTTT. It yields the protein CASSLSSAGAVDTQYF.